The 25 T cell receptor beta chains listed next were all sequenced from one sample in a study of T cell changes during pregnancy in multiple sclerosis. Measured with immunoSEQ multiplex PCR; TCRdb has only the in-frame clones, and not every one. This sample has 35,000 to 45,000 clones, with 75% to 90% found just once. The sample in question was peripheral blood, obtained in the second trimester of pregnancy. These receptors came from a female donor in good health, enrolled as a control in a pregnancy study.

In DNA, the CDR3 is TGTGCCAGCAGCCAAGTTCAGTGGCTTAACAATGAGCAGTTCTTC. It specifies CASSQVQWLNNEQFF. This chain joins TRBV14 and TRBJ2-1; D is unclear. The length of the CDR3 is 15 residues. In germline, CDR1 is SGHDN, CDR2 FVKESK. Trimming shortened V by 1 base and J by 5 bases, and 12 bases separated the two germline ends.

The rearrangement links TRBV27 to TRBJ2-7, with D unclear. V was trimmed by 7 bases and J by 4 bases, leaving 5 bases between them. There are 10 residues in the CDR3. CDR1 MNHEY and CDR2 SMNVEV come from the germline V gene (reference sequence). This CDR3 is CASIQYEQYF. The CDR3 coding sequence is TGTGCCAGCATACAGTACGAGCAGTACTTC.

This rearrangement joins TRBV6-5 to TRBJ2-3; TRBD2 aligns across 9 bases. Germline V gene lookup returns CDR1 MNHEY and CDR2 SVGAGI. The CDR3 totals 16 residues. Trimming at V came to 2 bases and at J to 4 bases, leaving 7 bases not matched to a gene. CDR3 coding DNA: TGTGCCAGCAGTTACGGGGGACTAGCCGCCCCAGATACGCAGTATTTT. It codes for CASSYGGLAAPDTQYF.

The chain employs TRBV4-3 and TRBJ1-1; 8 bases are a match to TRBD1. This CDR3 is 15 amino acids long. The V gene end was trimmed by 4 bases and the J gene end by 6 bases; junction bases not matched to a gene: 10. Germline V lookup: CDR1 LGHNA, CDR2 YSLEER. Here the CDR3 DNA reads TGCGCCAGCAGCCCGGGACAGGCAATGTACGCTGAAGCTTTCTTT. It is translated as CASSPGQAMYAEAFF.

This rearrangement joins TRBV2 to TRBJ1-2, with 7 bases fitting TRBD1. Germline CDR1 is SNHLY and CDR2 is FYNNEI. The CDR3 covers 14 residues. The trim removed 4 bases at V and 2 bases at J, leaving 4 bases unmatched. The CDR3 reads CASSADRPNYGYTF. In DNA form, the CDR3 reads TGTGCCAGCAGTGCGGACAGGCCCAACTATGGCTACACCTTC.

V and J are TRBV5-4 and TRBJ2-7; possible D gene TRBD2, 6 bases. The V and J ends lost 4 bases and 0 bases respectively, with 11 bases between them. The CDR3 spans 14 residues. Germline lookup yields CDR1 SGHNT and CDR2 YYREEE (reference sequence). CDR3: CASSPEGSSYEQYF. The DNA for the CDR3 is TGTGCCAGCAGCCCGGAGGGCAGCTCCTACGAGCAGTACTTC.

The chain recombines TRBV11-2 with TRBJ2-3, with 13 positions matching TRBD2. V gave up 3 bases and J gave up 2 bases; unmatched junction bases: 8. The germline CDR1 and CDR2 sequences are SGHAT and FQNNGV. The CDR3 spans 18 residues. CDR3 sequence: CASSFFPGTSGVTDTQYF. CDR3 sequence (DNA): TGTGCCAGCAGCTTTTTCCCCGGGACTAGCGGGGTCACAGATACGCAGTATTTT.

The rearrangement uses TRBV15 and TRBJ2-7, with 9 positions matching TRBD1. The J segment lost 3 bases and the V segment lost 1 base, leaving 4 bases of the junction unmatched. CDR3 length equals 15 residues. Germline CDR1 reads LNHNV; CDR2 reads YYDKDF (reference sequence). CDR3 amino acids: CATSRGGTGSYEQYF. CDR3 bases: TGTGCCACCAGCAGAGGGGGGACAGGGAGCTACGAGCAGTACTTC.

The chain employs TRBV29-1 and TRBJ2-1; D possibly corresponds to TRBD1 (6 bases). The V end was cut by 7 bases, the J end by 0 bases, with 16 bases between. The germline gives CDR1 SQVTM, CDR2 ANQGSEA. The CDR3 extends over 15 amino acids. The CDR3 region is CSAQGSLNSYNEQFF. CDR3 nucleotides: TGCAGCGCCCAGGGGTCGCTAAACTCCTACAATGAGCAGTTCTTC.

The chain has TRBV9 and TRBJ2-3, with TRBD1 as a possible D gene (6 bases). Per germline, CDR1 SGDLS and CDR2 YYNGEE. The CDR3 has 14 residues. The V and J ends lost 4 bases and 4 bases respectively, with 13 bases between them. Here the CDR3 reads CASSRGGGPDTQYF. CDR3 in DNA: TGTGCCAGCAGCAGAGGTGGGGGCCCAGATACGCAGTATTTT.

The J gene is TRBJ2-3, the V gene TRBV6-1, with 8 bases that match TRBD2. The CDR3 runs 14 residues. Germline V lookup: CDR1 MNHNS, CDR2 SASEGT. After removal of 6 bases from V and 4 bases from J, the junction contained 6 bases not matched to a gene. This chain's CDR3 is CASRNRGGADTQYF. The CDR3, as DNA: TGTGCCAGCAGAAACCGGGGGGGGGCAGATACGCAGTATTTT.

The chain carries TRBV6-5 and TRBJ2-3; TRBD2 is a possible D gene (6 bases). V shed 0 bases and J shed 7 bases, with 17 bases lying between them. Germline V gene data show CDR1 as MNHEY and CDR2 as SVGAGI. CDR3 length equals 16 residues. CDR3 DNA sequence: TGTGCCAGCAGTTACTCGAACCCTCGGGAGCGAAATACGCAGTATTTT. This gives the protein CASSYSNPRERNTQYF.

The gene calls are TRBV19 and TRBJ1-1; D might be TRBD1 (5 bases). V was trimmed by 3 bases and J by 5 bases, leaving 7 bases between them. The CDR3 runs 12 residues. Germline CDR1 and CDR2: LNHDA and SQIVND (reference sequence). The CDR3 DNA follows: TGTGCCAGTAGTATCCAGGGTACTGAAGCTTTCTTT. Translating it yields CASSIQGTEAFF.

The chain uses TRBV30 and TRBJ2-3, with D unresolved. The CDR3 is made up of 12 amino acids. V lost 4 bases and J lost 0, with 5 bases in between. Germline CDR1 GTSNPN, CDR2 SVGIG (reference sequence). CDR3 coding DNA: TGTGCCTGGACAGTTAGCACAGATACGCAGTATTTT. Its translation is CAWTVSTDTQYF.

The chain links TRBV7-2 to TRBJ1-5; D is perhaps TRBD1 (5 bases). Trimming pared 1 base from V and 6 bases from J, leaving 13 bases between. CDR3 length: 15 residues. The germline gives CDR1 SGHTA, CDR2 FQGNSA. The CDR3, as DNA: TGTGCCAGCAGCTTAGGGGGGGTTAGCGGTCAGCCCCAGCATTTT. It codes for CASSLGGVSGQPQHF.

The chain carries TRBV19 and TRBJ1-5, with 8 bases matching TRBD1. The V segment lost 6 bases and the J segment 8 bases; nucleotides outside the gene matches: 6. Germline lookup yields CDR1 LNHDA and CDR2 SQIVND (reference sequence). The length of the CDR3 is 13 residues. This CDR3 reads CASRDRASEPQHF. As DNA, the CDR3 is TGTGCCAGTAGGGACAGGGCTTCCGAGCCCCAGCATTTT.

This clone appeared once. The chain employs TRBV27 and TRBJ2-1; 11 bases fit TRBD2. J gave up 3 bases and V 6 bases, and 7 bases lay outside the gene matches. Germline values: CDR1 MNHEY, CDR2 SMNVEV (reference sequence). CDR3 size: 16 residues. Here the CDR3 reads CASSLLAGDLYNEQFF. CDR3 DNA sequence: TGTGCCAGCAGCCTACTAGCGGGAGACCTCTACAATGAGCAGTTCTTC.

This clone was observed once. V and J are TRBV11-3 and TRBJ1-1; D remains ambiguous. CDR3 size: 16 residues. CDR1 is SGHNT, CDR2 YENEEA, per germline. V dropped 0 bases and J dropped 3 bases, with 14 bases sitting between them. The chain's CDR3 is CASSLDPTLRDTEAFF. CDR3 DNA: TGTGCCAGCAGCTTAGATCCGACCCTACGGGACACTGAAGCTTTCTTT.

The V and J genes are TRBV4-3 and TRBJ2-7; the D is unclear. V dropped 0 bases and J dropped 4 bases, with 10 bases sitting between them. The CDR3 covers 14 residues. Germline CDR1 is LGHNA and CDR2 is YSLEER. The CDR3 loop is CASSQDLAVYEQYF. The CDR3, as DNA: TGCGCCAGCAGCCAAGATTTGGCGGTATACGAGCAGTACTTC.

CDR3 in amino acids: CASSFTSGSVYEQYF. The CDR3, as DNA: TGTGCCAGCAGCTTTACTAGCGGGAGTGTCTACGAGCAGTACTTC. The V gene is TRBV11-2, the J gene TRBJ2-7, with TRBD2 identical over 11 bases. Germline V gives CDR1 SGHAT, CDR2 FQNNGV. The CDR3 covers 15 residues. The junction had 4 bases not matched to a gene; V was cut back by 3 bases and J by 3 bases.

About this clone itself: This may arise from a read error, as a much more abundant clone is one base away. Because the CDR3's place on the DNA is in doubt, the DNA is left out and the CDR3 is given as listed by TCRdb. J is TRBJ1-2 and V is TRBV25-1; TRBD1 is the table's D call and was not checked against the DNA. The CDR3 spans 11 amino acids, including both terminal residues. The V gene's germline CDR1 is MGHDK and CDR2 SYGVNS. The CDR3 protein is CASSRGYGCTF.

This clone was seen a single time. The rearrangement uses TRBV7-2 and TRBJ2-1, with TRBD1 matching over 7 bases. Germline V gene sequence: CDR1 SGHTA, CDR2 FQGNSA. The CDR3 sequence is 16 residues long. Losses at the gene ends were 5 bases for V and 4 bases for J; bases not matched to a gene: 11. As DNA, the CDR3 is TGTGCCAGCAGCACCCAGACAGGGACCCTTTACAATGAGCAGTTCTTC. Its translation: CASSTQTGTLYNEQFF.

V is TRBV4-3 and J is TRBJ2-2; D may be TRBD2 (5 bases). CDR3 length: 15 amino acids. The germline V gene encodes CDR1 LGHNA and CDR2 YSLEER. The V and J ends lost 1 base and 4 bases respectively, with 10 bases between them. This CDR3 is CASSQVGLGTGELFF. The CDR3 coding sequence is TGCGCCAGCAGCCAAGTAGGACTCGGCACCGGGGAGCTGTTTTTT.

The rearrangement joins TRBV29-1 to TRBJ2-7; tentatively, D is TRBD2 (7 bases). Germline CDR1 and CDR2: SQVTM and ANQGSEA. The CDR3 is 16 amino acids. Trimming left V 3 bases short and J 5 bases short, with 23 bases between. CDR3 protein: CSVEGVGGAILNEQYF. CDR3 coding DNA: TGCAGCGTTGAGGGGGTTGGGGGGGCGATCCTGAACGAGCAGTACTTC.

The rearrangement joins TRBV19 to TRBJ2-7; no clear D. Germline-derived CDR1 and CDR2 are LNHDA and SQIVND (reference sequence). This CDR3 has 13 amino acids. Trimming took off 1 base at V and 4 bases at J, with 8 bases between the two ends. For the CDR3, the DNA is TGTGCCAGTAGTATAGGAGAGGCGTACGAGCAGTACTTC. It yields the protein CASSIGEAYEQYF.